The 31 T cell receptor beta chains listed next were all sequenced from one sample in a study of radiation and T cells in renal cell carcinoma. The data were produced by immunoSEQ multiplex PCR, yet TCRdb's version contains in-frame clones alone and is incomplete. The sample holds tens of thousands of clones, approximately 83% seen once. Documented time point: blood 2 weeks post-SBRT. As to treatment: 15 Gy SBRT to primary tumor, nephrectomy 4 weeks later. The specimen comprised blood, sampled from a patient whose treatment included radiotherapy and nephrectomy. Receptors were obtained from a woman in her 50s with renal cell carcinoma.

The J gene is TRBJ2-1, the V gene TRBV4-2, with a tentative D call TRBD2 (6 bases). This CDR3 spans 16 amino acids. Deletions cut 4 bases from V and 9 bases from J, with 22 bases between. Germline V gene sequence: CDR1 LGHNA, CDR2 YNFKEQ. This CDR3 is CASSPSLDGEVGEQFF. For the CDR3, the DNA is TGTGCCAGCAGCCCATCACTCGACGGGGAGGTAGGTGAGCAGTTCTTC.

This chain joins TRBV7-1 and TRBJ1-2; unclear D gene. TRBV7-1 falls under the ORF class, with uncertain function. The CDR3 has 12 residues. Trimming cost V 6 bases and J 4 bases, with 9 bases left between them. The CDR3 sequence is CASSSAFYGYTF. The CDR3 bases are TGTGCCAGCAGTAGTGCCTTCTATGGCTACACCTTC.

This chain joins TRBV28 and TRBJ2-7; no firm D call. CDR1 and CDR2 (germline): MDHEN, SYDVKM. The CDR3 has 15 amino acids. V was trimmed by 6 bases and J by 2 bases, leaving 17 bases between them. The CDR3 DNA reads as TGTGCCAGCAGCCCCCCGCCTTCCTTTACCTACGAGCAGTACTTC. It specifies CASSPPPSFTYEQYF.

CDR3 sequence: CASSRDPRAEAFF. CDR3 coding DNA: TGTGCCAGCAGCCGGGACCCACGGGCTGAAGCTTTCTTT. The rearrangement joins TRBV7-2 to TRBJ1-1; D perhaps matches TRBD1 (5 bases). Germline V CDR1 and CDR2: SGHTA, FQGNSA. The CDR3 runs 13 residues. Deletions cut 5 bases from V and 6 bases from J, with 13 bases between.

In regard to this clone: The germline gene is not matched at one end of the junction; a read error may be the cause. CDR3 sequence: CASSLGQTGSLHPTEAFF. The CDR3, as DNA: TGCGCCAGCAGCCTGGGACAGACCGGGAGCCTACACCCCACTGAAGCTTTCTTT. The genes are TRBV5-4 and TRBJ1-1; TRBD1 agrees at 7 bases. Germline-derived CDR1 and CDR2 are SGHNT and YYREEE (reference sequence). The CDR3 runs to 18 residues. Supplemented by reference TRBV5-4 and TRBJ1-1, the full variable domain reads ETGVTQSPTHLIKTRGQQVTLRCSSQSGHNTVSWYQQALGQGPQFIFQYYREEENGRGNFPPRFSGLQFPNYSSELNVNALELDDSALYLCASSLGQTGSLHPTEAFFGQGTRLTVV.

The CDR3 DNA reads TGTGCCAGTAGTATTAACACAGATACGCAGTATTTT. Its protein product is CASSINTDTQYF. V usage is TRBV19 and J usage is TRBJ2-3; no firm D call. The V end was cut by 3 bases, the J end by 2 bases, with 3 bases between. Germline CDR1 LNHDA, CDR2 SQIVND (reference sequence). The CDR3 totals 12 residues.

Note on this clone: Other DNA sequences in the same sample also yield this CDR3. The chain combines TRBV5-4 with TRBJ2-2; 10 nucleotides agree with TRBD1. Trimming at V came to 3 bases and at J to 5 bases, leaving 1 base not matched to a gene. This CDR3 is built from 14 residues. Germline CDR1 SGHNT, CDR2 YYREEE (reference sequence). In DNA form, the CDR3 reads TGTGCCAGCAGCTCGGGACAGGGGACCGGGGAGCTGTTTTTT. Its translation: CASSSGQGTGELFF.

The chain couples TRBV7-2 to TRBJ2-7; possible D gene TRBD1, 6 bases. This CDR3 contains 14 residues. V lost 1 base and J 0 bases, leaving 7 bases between the germline ends. Germline V CDR1 and CDR2: SGHTA, FQGNSA. CDR3 in amino acids: CASSLETGSYEQYF. The DNA for the CDR3 is TGTGCCAGCAGCTTAGAGACAGGCTCCTACGAGCAGTACTTC.

The chain joins TRBV6-5 to TRBJ1-1; D gene uncertain. Germline values: CDR1 MNHEY, CDR2 SVGAGI. The CDR3 length is 15 residues. V was cut by 4 bases and J by 3 bases, with 15 bases left in between. In DNA form, the CDR3 reads TGTGCCAGCAGTTCTTTCAGGTGGTCGGACACTGAAGCTTTCTTT. Translation: CASSSFRWSDTEAFF.

This clone was found once. The chain uses TRBV7-2 and TRBJ2-7; 8 nucleotides align to TRBD1. Germline CDR1 SGHTA, CDR2 FQGNSA. The CDR3 is made up of 16 amino acids. V shed 6 bases and J 3 bases; nucleotides not matched to a gene: 13. In DNA, the CDR3 is TGTGCCAGCAGTCTATGGTCCGGGACAGGATACTACGAGCAGTACTTC. Translating it yields CASSLWSGTGYYEQYF.

V is TRBV28 and J is TRBJ1-3, with 7 bases that match TRBD1. The germline gives CDR1 MDHEN, CDR2 SYDVKM. This CDR3 is 14 amino acids long. After removal of 8 bases from V and 2 bases from J, the junction contained 6 bases not matched to a gene. CDR3 coding DNA: TGTGCCAGCGGCTCGACAGGGACTGGAAACACCATATATTTT. Translated, it gives CASGSTGTGNTIYF.

The rearrangement joins TRBV15 to TRBJ2-1; D may be TRBD2 (6 bases). Germline CDR1 LNHNV, CDR2 YYDKDF (reference sequence). V lost 0 bases to trimming and J lost 6 bases, with 12 bases between them. CDR3 length: 15 residues. CDR3 coding DNA: TGTGCCACCAGCAGAGATAAGACTAGTACCAATGAGCAGTTCTTC. Translating gives CATSRDKTSTNEQFF. The full variable domain, completed using reference TRBV15 and TRBJ2-1, is DAMVIQNPRYQVTQFGKPVTLSCSQTLNHNVMYWYQQKSSQAPKLLFHYYDKDFNNEADTPDNFQSRRPNTSFCFLDIRSPGLGDTAMYLCATSRDKTSTNEQFFGPGTRLTVL.

This sequence joins TRBV9 and TRBJ2-1; the match to TRBD2 covers 11 bases. Germline-derived CDR1 and CDR2 are SGDLS and YYNGEE. V was pared by 3 bases and J by 8 bases, with 10 bases of the junction left unmatched. The CDR3 loop spans 16 amino acids. The CDR3 loop reads CASSGFLAGGLDEQFF. In DNA form, the CDR3 reads TGTGCCAGCAGCGGGTTCCTAGCGGGAGGCCTCGATGAGCAGTTCTTC. Full variable domain (missing parts from reference TRBV9 and TRBJ2-1): DSGVTQTPKHLITATGQRVTLRCSPRSGDLSVYWYQQSLDQGLQFLIQYYNGEERAKGNILERFSAQQFPDLHSELNLSSLELGDSALYFCASSGFLAGGLDEQFFGPGTRLTVL.

The rearrangement joins TRBV28 to TRBJ1-4; D remains unclear. Between the trimmed V and J ends, which lost 5 bases and 4 bases, there was a span of 11 bases. Germline loops: CDR1 MDHEN, CDR2 SYDVKM. The CDR3 totals 14 residues. This chain's CDR3 is CASSLPGVNEKLFF. The CDR3 bases are TGTGCCAGCAGTCTCCCCGGGGTTAATGAAAAACTGTTTTTT.

The V call is TRBV6-5, the J call TRBJ2-3; D call uncertain. CDR3 size: 14 residues. The V end lost 5 bases, the J end lost 3 bases, and 12 bases lay between the germline ends. Germline V gene data show CDR1 as MNHEY and CDR2 as SVGAGI. CDR3 coding DNA: TGTGCCAGCAGTCGTGGTGTTCGGACAGATACGCAGTATTTT. Amino acids: CASSRGVRTDTQYF.

This clone occurred once. The chain joins TRBV9 to TRBJ2-1, with D perhaps matching TRBD2 (7 bases). V was trimmed by 0 bases and J by 4 bases, leaving 11 bases between them. Germline-derived CDR1 and CDR2 are SGDLS and YYNGEE. This CDR3 is built from 15 residues. The CDR3 protein is CASSVAGGLYNEQFF. In DNA form, the CDR3 reads TGTGCCAGCAGCGTAGCGGGGGGCCTGTACAATGAGCAGTTCTTC.

This clone was recorded once. The chain links TRBV7-2 to TRBJ1-6; TRBD1 is a possible D gene (5 bases). From germline, CDR1 is SGHTA and CDR2 FQGNSA. V was cut by 0 bases and J by 10 bases, with 13 bases left in between. CDR3 length: 15 amino acids. CDR3 bases: TGTGCCAGCAGCTTAGCCGGGCAGGGAGGGTCACCCCTCCACTTT. Translated: CASSLAGQGGSPLHF.

The chain carries TRBV29-1 and TRBJ2-7; 8 bases are shared with TRBD2. This CDR3 has 15 residues. V gave up 7 bases and J gave up 0 bases; unmatched junction bases: 11. Per germline, CDR1 SQVTM and CDR2 ANQGSEA. The CDR3 nucleotides are TGCAGCGCCGTTCGAGCGGGAGTCTTCTCCTACGAGCAGTACTTC. Protein sequence: CSAVRAGVFSYEQYF.

The V and J genes are TRBV6-5 and TRBJ2-7; a possible D gene is TRBD1 (6 bases). This CDR3 contains 15 residues. V lost 2 bases to trimming and J lost 3 bases, with 14 bases between them. CDR1 is MNHEY, CDR2 SVGAGI, per germline. The DNA of the CDR3 is TGTGCCAGCAGTTACGAACAGGGCAGGGTCTACGAGCAGTACTTC. Its protein is CASSYEQGRVYEQYF.

About this clone: Its ends do not fully match the called genes, so a read error is possible. Other DNA sequences of this sample code for an identical CDR3. CDR3 sequence: CASSPVPWFLGGYTF. The CDR3 DNA follows: TGTGCCAGCAGCCCGGTTCCCTGGTTCTTAGGTGGCTACACCTTC. This chain uses TRBV5-1 with TRBJ1-2; no firm D call. CDR3 size: 15 residues. Germline-derived CDR1 and CDR2 are SGHRS and YFSETQ.

CDR3 bases: TGTGTCACCCCCCGAGTCCGATACAATGAGCAGTTCTTC. As protein: CVTPRVRYNEQFF. The V and J genes are TRBV18 and TRBJ2-1; no clear D. This CDR3 has 13 amino acids. Germline V gene lookup returns CDR1 KGHSH and CDR2 LQKENI.

The V and J genes are TRBV7-6 and TRBJ2-5; D possibly corresponds to TRBD2 (7 bases). Germline assignment: CDR1 SGHVS and CDR2 FNYEAQ. V was shortened by 5 bases and J by 7 bases, with 23 bases between the two germline ends. There are 16 residues in the CDR3. CDR3 sequence (DNA): TGTGCCAGCAGCCCCCGGGGGGCTAGGGGAATAGGGACCCAGTACTTC. Its translation: CASSPRGARGIGTQYF. Full variable domain (remainder filled in from reference TRBV7-6 and TRBJ2-5): GAGVSQSPRYKVTKRGQDVALRCDPISGHVSLYWYRQALGQGPEFLTYFNYEAQQDKSGLPNDRFSAERPEGSISTLTIQRTEQRDSAMYRCASSPRGARGIGTQYFGPGTRLLVL.

The V call is TRBV5-1, the J call TRBJ2-7; D might be TRBD1 (6 bases). The V gene lost 1 base and the J gene lost 3 bases, with 14 bases spanning the gap. Germline V gene data show CDR1 as SGHRS and CDR2 as YFSETQ. The CDR3 has 15 residues. As DNA, the CDR3 is TGCGCCAGCAGCTTGACGGCAGGGGTCGGCTACGAGCAGTACTTC. Its protein is CASSLTAGVGYEQYF.

The rearrangement joins TRBV5-6 to TRBJ2-2; D assignment may be TRBD1 or TRBD2 (5 bases each). Germline V gene lookup returns CDR1 SGHDT and CDR2 YYEEEE. This CDR3 comprises 14 residues. V shed 6 bases and J shed 5 bases, with 14 bases lying between them. Here the CDR3 DNA reads TGTGCCAGCACTACTGTGGGACGGACCGGGGAGCTGTTTTTT. Encoded protein: CASTTVGRTGELFF.

This chain joins TRBV6-1 and TRBJ1-5, with a possible D match to TRBD1 (6 bases). The V end was cut by 11 bases, the J end by 3 bases, with 14 bases between. CDR3 length equals 13 residues. Germline-derived CDR1 and CDR2 are MNHNS and SASEGT. Written as DNA, the CDR3 is TGTGCCGGGAGCTGGGACAACAATCAGCCCCAGCATTTT. Its protein product is CAGSWDNNQPQHF.

The V call is TRBV6-5, the J call TRBJ2-7; TRBD1 aligns across 8 bases. With V trimmed by 6 bases and J by 0 bases, 4 bases remained unmatched. Germline-derived CDR1 and CDR2 are MNHEY and SVGAGI. This CDR3 is built from 14 residues. CDR3 coding DNA: TGTGCCAGCAGCAAGGGACAGGCCTCCTACGAGCAGTACTTC. Amino acids: CASSKGQASYEQYF.

In DNA form, the CDR3 reads TGCGCCAGCAGCTCCCCTGCCTCCTACGAGCAGTACTTC. Translated: CASSSPASYEQYF. This sequence joins TRBV5-1 and TRBJ2-7, with no clear D. V lost 3 bases, J lost 0 bases, and 7 bases lay in between. The germline V gene encodes CDR1 SGHRS and CDR2 YFSETQ. The CDR3 covers 13 residues.

This clone was recorded only once. The chain links TRBV7-2 to TRBJ2-3; no firm D call. In germline, CDR1 is SGHTA, CDR2 FQGNSA. The length of the CDR3 is 11 residues. The V end was cut by 10 bases, the J end by 2 bases, with 7 bases between. CDR3 sequence (DNA): TGTGCCACACCCATCACAGATACGCAGTATTTT. As protein: CATPITDTQYF.

The rearrangement uses TRBV5-6 and TRBJ1-1; TRBD1 matches at 8 bases. Germline CDR1 is SGHDT and CDR2 is YYEEEE. V trimming: 0 bases; J trimming: 2 bases; junction bases outside the gene matches: 12. This CDR3 is built from 18 residues. This CDR3 is CASSLAVAGGEVNTEAFF. CDR3 nucleotides: TGTGCCAGCAGCTTGGCCGTGGCAGGGGGCGAGGTAAACACTGAAGCTTTCTTT.

CDR3 nucleotide sequence: TGTGCCAGCAGCTTAGGGGCTAGCGGGAGCGCAGATACGCAGTATTTT. Translated: CASSLGASGSADTQYF. The J gene is TRBJ2-3, the V gene TRBV13, with 10 bases aligning to TRBD2. The V gene's germline CDR1 is PRHDT and CDR2 FYEKMQ (reference sequence). V shed 0 bases and J 4 bases; nucleotides not matched to a gene: 4. CDR3 length: 16 amino acids. Together with reference TRBV13 and TRBJ2-3, the CDR3 gives the full variable domain: AAGVIQSPRHLIKEKRETATLKCYPIPRHDTVYWYQQGPGQDPQFLISFYEKMQSDKGSIPDRFSAQQFSDYHSELNMSSLELGDSALYFCASSLGASGSADTQYFGPGTRLTVL.

This chain links TRBV27 with TRBJ1-1; TRBD1 agrees at 7 bases. The CDR3 sequence is 15 residues long. After removal of 6 bases from V and 1 base from J, the junction contained 8 bases not matched to a gene. Germline V gene data show CDR1 as MNHEY and CDR2 as SMNVEV (reference sequence). The CDR3 is CASSDKGQTNTEAFF. In nucleotides, the CDR3 is TGTGCCAGCAGCGATAAGGGACAGACGAACACTGAAGCTTTCTTT.